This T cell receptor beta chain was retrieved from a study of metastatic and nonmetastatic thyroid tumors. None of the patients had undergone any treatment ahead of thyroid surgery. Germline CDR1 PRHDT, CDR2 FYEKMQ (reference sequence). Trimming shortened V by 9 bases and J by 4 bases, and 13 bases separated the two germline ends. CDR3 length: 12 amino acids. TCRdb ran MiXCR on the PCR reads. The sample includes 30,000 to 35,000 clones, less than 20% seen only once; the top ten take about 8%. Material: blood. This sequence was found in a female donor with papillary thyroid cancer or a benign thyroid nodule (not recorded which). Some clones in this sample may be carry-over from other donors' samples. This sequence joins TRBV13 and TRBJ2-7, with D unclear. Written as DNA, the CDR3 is TGTGCCAGTGCCTTAGGGCCTTACGAGCAGTACTTC. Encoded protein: CASALGPYEQYF.